These T cell receptor beta chains were read from a single sample in a study of shared clonotypes between healthy human individuals. Clones were sequenced by immunoSEQ multiplex PCR, and TCRdb holds only the in-frame ones, with some missing. The sample has millions of clones, more than 80% seen once; the top ten hold 0.39%. The sample consisted of naive CD4+ T cells from PBMCs. The receptor set was obtained from a young man in good health. Some clones in this sample may be carry-over from other donors' samples. Both conserved end residues are part of each CDR3. The order of the fields is V gene, D gene, J gene, clone size, CDR3 protein, CDR3 DNA. A D gene is named only where the DNA matches it firmly. Not all rows give a size; the values are once, few, many and, for expanded clones, a class.

v_call: TRBV4-2; d_call: TRBD2; j_call: TRBJ2-1; clone_size: -; cdr3_aa: CASSQDTSVNSYNEQFF; cdr3_nt: TGTGCCAGCAGCCAAGACACTAGCGTGAATTCCTACAATGAGCAGTTCTTC
v_call: TRBV6-6; d_call: -; j_call: TRBJ2-1; clone_size: once; cdr3_aa: CASSDQTGKYEQFF; cdr3_nt: TGTGCCAGCAGTGACCAAACAGGGAAATACGAGCAGTTCTTC
v_call: TRBV28; d_call: -; j_call: TRBJ2-5; clone_size: -; cdr3_aa: CASRRLETQYF; cdr3_nt: TGTGCCAGCAGGCGGCTAGAGACCCAGTACTTC
v_call: TRBV7-6; d_call: TRBD1; j_call: TRBJ1-6; clone_size: -; cdr3_aa: CASSEGASSYNSPLHF; cdr3_nt: TGTGCCAGCAGTGAGGGGGCGAGCTCCTATAATTCACCCCTCCACTTT
v_call: TRBV7-8; d_call: TRBD1; j_call: TRBJ1-2; clone_size: -; cdr3_aa: CASSPQTGETNYGYTF; cdr3_nt: TGTGCCAGCAGCCCCCAAACAGGGGAAACTAACTATGGCTACACCTTC
v_call: TRBV7-2; d_call: -; j_call: TRBJ1-3; clone_size: -; cdr3_aa: CASSLSVTDLSGNTIYF; cdr3_nt: TGTGCCAGCAGCTTATCAGTGACAGACCTCTCTGGAAACACCATATATTTT
v_call: TRBV7-6; d_call: -; j_call: TRBJ2-1; clone_size: -; cdr3_aa: CASSLAGLQYNEQFF; cdr3_nt: TGTGCCAGCAGCTTAGCTGGGCTCCAATACAATGAGCAGTTCTTC
v_call: TRBV28; d_call: -; j_call: TRBJ2-7; clone_size: -; cdr3_aa: CASAGPRVGAYEQYF; cdr3_nt: TGTGCCAGCGCGGGCCCTAGAGTCGGGGCCTACGAGCAGTACTTC
v_call: TRBV5-1; d_call: -; j_call: TRBJ2-3; clone_size: -; cdr3_aa: CASSLVVTTDTQYF; cdr3_nt: TGCGCCAGCAGCTTGGTTGTGACCACAGATACGCAGTATTTT
v_call: TRBV7-2; d_call: -; j_call: TRBJ2-7; clone_size: -; cdr3_aa: CASSPKGGNNSYEQYF; cdr3_nt: TGTGCCAGCAGCCCCAAAGGCGGGAATAACTCCTACGAGCAGTACTTC
v_call: TRBV7-9; d_call: -; j_call: TRBJ2-2; clone_size: -; cdr3_aa: CASSLEGRTGELFF; cdr3_nt: TGTGCCAGCAGCTTAGAAGGACGCACCGGGGAGCTGTTTTTT
v_call: TRBV15; d_call: -; j_call: TRBJ2-2; clone_size: -; cdr3_aa: CATSRAPLARRGSNTGELFF; cdr3_nt: TGTGCCACCAGCAGAGCCCCTTTGGCCCGTAGGGGCTCTAACACCGGGGAGCTGTTTTTT
v_call: TRBV7-2; d_call: -; j_call: TRBJ2-5; clone_size: -; cdr3_aa: CASSLGLLQGTQYF; cdr3_nt: TGTGCCAGCAGCTTAGGTTTGCTGCAAGGGACCCAGTACTTC
v_call: TRBV2; d_call: -; j_call: TRBJ1-1; clone_size: -; cdr3_aa: CASSFLKMGNTEAFF; cdr3_nt: TGTGCCAGCAGCTTCCTGAAGATGGGGAACACTGAAGCTTTCTTT
v_call: TRBV28; d_call: -; j_call: TRBJ2-1; clone_size: -; cdr3_aa: CASSLTGGGHYEQFF; cdr3_nt: TGTGCCAGCAGTCTGACAGGTGGGGGGCACTATGAGCAGTTCTTC
v_call: TRBV7-3; d_call: -; j_call: TRBJ2-5; clone_size: -; cdr3_aa: CASSLTPTSIFQETQYF; cdr3_nt: TGTGCCAGCAGCTTAACCCCGACTAGTATCTTCCAAGAGACCCAGTACTTC
v_call: TRBV7-9; d_call: -; j_call: TRBJ2-7; clone_size: -; cdr3_aa: CASSLLGVYEQYF; cdr3_nt: TGTGCCAGCAGCTTGCTCGGAGTCTACGAGCAGTACTTC
v_call: TRBV19; d_call: -; j_call: TRBJ2-7; clone_size: -; cdr3_aa: CASSISSGFSYEQYF; cdr3_nt: TGTGCCAGTAGTATTAGTTCAGGGTTCTCCTACGAGCAGTACTTC
v_call: TRBV21-1; d_call: -; j_call: TRBJ1-2; clone_size: -; cdr3_aa: CATQMRYGYTF; cdr3_nt: TGTGCCACCCAGATGAGGTATGGCTACACCTTC
v_call: TRBV18; d_call: -; j_call: TRBJ2-7; clone_size: -; cdr3_aa: CASSPRGRGRGTYEQYF; cdr3_nt: TGTGCCAGCTCACCGCGGGGGAGGGGGCGAGGTACCTACGAGCAGTACTTC
v_call: TRBV19; d_call: -; j_call: TRBJ2-3; clone_size: -; cdr3_aa: CASSMGSTDTQYF; cdr3_nt: TGTGCCAGTAGTATGGGCAGCACAGATACGCAGTATTTT
v_call: TRBV9; d_call: -; j_call: TRBJ1-2; clone_size: -; cdr3_aa: CASSTARSEDYTF; cdr3_nt: TGTGCCAGCAGCACCGCTAGGAGCGAAGACTACACCTTC
v_call: TRBV30; d_call: TRBD1; j_call: TRBJ2-5; clone_size: -; cdr3_aa: CAWRRGQGLQETQYF; cdr3_nt: TGTGCCTGGAGGAGAGGACAGGGGCTTCAAGAGACCCAGTACTTC
v_call: TRBV9; d_call: TRBD1; j_call: TRBJ1-2; clone_size: -; cdr3_aa: CASSARTGGSDGYTF; cdr3_nt: TGTGCCAGCAGCGCCCGGACAGGGGGCAGTGATGGCTACACCTTC
v_call: TRBV4-2; d_call: -; j_call: TRBJ2-6; clone_size: once; cdr3_aa: CASSQDQGAGANVLTF; cdr3_nt: TGTGCCAGCAGCCAAGATCAGGGAGCCGGGGCCAACGTCCTGACTTTC
v_call: TRBV5-4; d_call: -; j_call: TRBJ1-1; clone_size: -; cdr3_aa: CASSPSAGTNTEAFF; cdr3_nt: TGTGCCAGCAGCCCCTCCGCGGGGACTAACACTGAAGCTTTCTTT